This T cell receptor (beta chain) is from a study of cytomegalovirus exposure and HLA in healthy donors. Profiling relied on immunoSEQ multiplex PCR, and the TCRdb table lists in-frame clones only, not all of them. The sample holds 150,000 to 200,000 clones, about 85% seen once. To note about this clone: Its antigen is not identified.

General observations from the study: As confirmed in vitro, a few CMV-associated chains were specific for CMV antigens. There were under 200 TCR beta chains listed as cytomegalovirus-associated.

V dropped 6 bases and J dropped 3; count of bases not matched to a gene: 8. From germline, CDR1 is SNHLY and CDR2 FYNNEI. The CDR3 totals 14 residues. This receptor was identified in a man between 25 and 39 years old in good health and CMV-seropositive. This chain links TRBV2 with TRBJ2-7; 7 positions agree with TRBD1. The sample was PBMCs. The CDR3 is CASSERGRYYEQYF. In nucleotides, the CDR3 is TGTGCCAGCAGCGAAAGGGGGCGATACTACGAGCAGTACTTC.